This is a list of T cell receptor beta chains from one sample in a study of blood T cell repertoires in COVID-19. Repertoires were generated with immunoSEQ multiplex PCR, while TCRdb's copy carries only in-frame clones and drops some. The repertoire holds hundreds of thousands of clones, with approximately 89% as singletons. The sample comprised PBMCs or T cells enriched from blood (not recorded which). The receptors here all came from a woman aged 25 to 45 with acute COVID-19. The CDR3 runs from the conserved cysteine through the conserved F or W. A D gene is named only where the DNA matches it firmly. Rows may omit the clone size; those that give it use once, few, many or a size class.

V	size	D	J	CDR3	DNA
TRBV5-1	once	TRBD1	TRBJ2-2	CASSVRQGDTGELFF	TGCGCCAGCAGCGTCCGACAGGGAGACACCGGGGAGCTGTTTTTT
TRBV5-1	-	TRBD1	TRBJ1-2	CASSKDRGANYGYTF	TGCGCCAGCAGCAAAGACAGGGGCGCTAACTATGGCTACACCTTC
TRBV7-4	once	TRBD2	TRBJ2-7	CASSTQAPSGGAGQYF	TGTGCCAGCAGCACCCAGGCCCCCAGCGGGGGGGCCGGGCAGTACTTC
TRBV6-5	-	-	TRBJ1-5	CAIGGDQPQHF	TGTGCCATTGGCGGCGATCAGCCCCAGCATTTT
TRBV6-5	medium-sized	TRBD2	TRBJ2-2	CASSYHSGGRELFF	TGTGCCAGCAGTTACCACAGCGGGGGACGGGAGCTGTTTTTT
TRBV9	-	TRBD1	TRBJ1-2	CASSTWTGRNYGYTF	TGTGCCAGCAGCACTTGGACAGGGCGTAACTATGGCTACACCTTC
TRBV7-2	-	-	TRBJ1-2	CASSSPGSHYGYTF	TGTGCCAGCAGCTCGCCGGGATCACATTATGGCTACACCTTC
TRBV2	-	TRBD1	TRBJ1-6	CASSGQGGNSPLHF	TGTGCCAGCAGTGGACAGGGGGGTAATTCACCCCTCCACTTT
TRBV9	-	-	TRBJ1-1	CASSARAGYNTEAFF	TGTGCCAGCAGCGCCCGGGCAGGGTACAACACTGAAGCTTTCTTT
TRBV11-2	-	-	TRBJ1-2	CASSSNIGQYYGYTF	TGTGCCAGCAGCTCTAATATTGGACAGTACTATGGCTACACCTTC
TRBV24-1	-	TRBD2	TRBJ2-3	CATSEPSGGGDTQYF	TGTGCCACCAGTGAACCTAGCGGGGGAGGAGATACGCAGTATTTT
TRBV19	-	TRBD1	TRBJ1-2	CASSHRTGHGYTF	TGTGCCAGTAGTCACCGGACAGGGCATGGCTACACCTTC
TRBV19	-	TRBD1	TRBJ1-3	CASSTTGSSGNTIYF	TGTGCCAGTAGTACGACAGGGTCCTCTGGAAACACCATATATTTT
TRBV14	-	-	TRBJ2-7	CASSQDRKGFGSYEQYF	TGTGCCAGCAGCCAAGATAGGAAGGGGTTTGGGTCCTACGAGCAGTACTTC
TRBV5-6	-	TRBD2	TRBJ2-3	CASSFRGLPDTQYF	TGTGCCAGCAGCTTTAGGGGACTACCGGATACGCAGTATTTT
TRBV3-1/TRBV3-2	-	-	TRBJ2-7	CASSQVRRSYEQYF	TGTGCCAGCAGCCAAGTTCGAAGGAGTTACGAGCAGTACTTC
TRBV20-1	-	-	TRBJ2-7	CSASLPGGFAYEQYF	TGCAGTGCTAGTTTGCCGGGGGGCTTCGCCTACGAGCAGTACTTC
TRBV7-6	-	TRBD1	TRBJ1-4	CASSLEPGTGNEKLFF	TGTGCCAGCAGCTTAGAACCGGGGACAGGGAATGAAAAACTGTTTTTT
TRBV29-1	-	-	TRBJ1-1	CSGSQSMNTEAFF	TGCAGCGGATCACAGAGCATGAACACTGAAGCTTTCTTT
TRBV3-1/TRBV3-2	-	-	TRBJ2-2	CASSPYAGGTGELFF	TGTGCCAGCAGCCCATATGCAGGTGGTACCGGGGAGCTGTTTTTT
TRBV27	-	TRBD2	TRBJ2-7	CASSRSGGQYF	TGTGCCAGCAGTCGCTCGGGGGGGCAGTACTTC
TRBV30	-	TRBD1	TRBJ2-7	CAWSSRDRILAEQYF	TGTGCCTGGAGTAGCCGGGACAGGATCCTAGCCGAGCAGTACTTC
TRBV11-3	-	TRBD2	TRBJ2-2	CASSPGGGRGLTGELFF	TGTGCCAGCAGCCCCGGGGGGGGGCGCGGGTTGACCGGGGAGCTGTTTTTT
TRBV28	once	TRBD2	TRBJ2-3	CASSFGLAGGTDTQYF	TGTGCCAGCAGTTTTGGACTAGCGGGGGGCACAGATACGCAGTATTTT